This T cell receptor (beta chain) was sequenced in a study of cytomegalovirus exposure and HLA in healthy donors. About the research overall: According to later analysis, the same platform produced the roughly 120 validation and under 700 first-cohort repertoires.

Study-wide results and limits: The investigators catalogued about 170 TCR beta chains as cytomegalovirus-associated. Most TCRs appeared rarely, but some public TCRs recurred in many donors.

Worth noting for this clone: Its antigen is unidentified.

Per germline, CDR1 SGHRS and CDR2 YFSETQ. The V gene lost 4 bases and the J gene lost 2 bases, with 16 bases spanning the gap. The CDR3 runs to 15 residues. Profiling relied on immunoSEQ multiplex PCR, and the TCRdb table lists in-frame clones only, not all of them. Here the sample spans a few hundred thousand clones, more than 80% being singletons. This TCR came from a young woman in good health and CMV-seronegative. V usage is TRBV5-1 and J usage is TRBJ2-7, with D maybe TRBD2 (5 bases). Sequenced material: PBMCs. Here the CDR3 reads CASSPRGGRAYEQYF. CDR3 coding DNA: TGCGCCAGCAGCCCCCGAGGAGGAAGGGCCTACGAGCAGTACTTC.